These T cell receptor beta chains were read from a single sample in a study of beta chain features in type 1 diabetes. Measured with immunoSEQ multiplex PCR; TCRdb has only the in-frame clones, and not every one. The sample lists over 200,000 clones, approximately 11% occurring once. The sample comprised naive CD4+ T cells from blood. The receptor set was obtained from a man younger than 40 with type 1 diabetes. Both conserved end residues are part of each CDR3.

CASSPRTGNLPTQYF	TRBJ2-3	TRBV9
CASARTAVGYGYTF	TRBJ1-2	TRBV6-1
CASSVSGLGTGELFF	TRBJ2-2	TRBV5-1
CATSRESLAGDIQYF	TRBJ2-4	TRBV15
CAISGTAYEQYF	TRBJ2-7	TRBV10-3
CASSSIGPGTEAFF	TRBJ1-1	TRBV7-3
CASNAGGSYEQYF	TRBJ2-7	TRBV6-6
CASSVRNQPQHF	TRBJ1-5	TRBV7-2
CASSLDARAYNEQFF	TRBJ2-1	TRBV7-8
CASTVPAGGTDTQYF	TRBJ2-3	TRBV7-9
CASRSGPGELFF	TRBJ2-2	TRBV5-6
CASSVGVTGSSGNTIYF	TRBJ1-3	TRBV9
CASSEGFRGSSEQYF	TRBJ2-7	TRBV6-1
CASKKEGRTNQPQHF	TRBJ1-5	TRBV6-5
CASSPPQVGNTEAFF	TRBJ1-1	TRBV7-9
CASSLTRSYEQYF	TRBJ2-7	TRBV7-2
CAWTRDLWDYTF	TRBJ1-2	TRBV30
CAWSGQASGANVLTF	TRBJ2-6	TRBV30
CATSRKQRGTNDTQYF	TRBJ2-3	TRBV15
CASSELAGAVYEQYF	TRBJ2-7	TRBV9
CASSIGGATDTQYF	TRBJ2-3	TRBV19
CASSLRQGAIQPQHF	TRBJ1-5	TRBV19
CAWTMGNTIYF	TRBJ1-3	TRBV30